This T cell receptor beta chain was identified during a study of shared clonotypes between healthy human individuals (dated by TCRdb to 2018 to 2020). Looking at the study overall: A couple of women and a few men aged 18 to 49 years were included in the cohort. For each donor, CD4 naive and CD4 memory were each given three plates, CD8 naive was given two plates, and CD8 memory was given one plate. The study deeply sequenced blood TCR repertoires of five healthy adults to estimate repertoire size and the extent of clonotype sharing between individuals. To increase sequencing depth and limit assay-specific biases, TCR repertoire library preparation and sequencing were carried out by different laboratories using diverse techniques. Per donor, leukapheresis produced somewhere between about 0.8 and 9.5 billion PBMCs.

V has 5 bases trimmed and J has 4 bases trimmed; junction bases matching no gene number 9. Including cysteine and phenylalanine, the CDR3 has 15 amino acids. Just the 45-base CDR3 DNA is kept, in frame starting at base 1. As encoded in the germline V gene, CDR1 is MGHDK while CDR2 is SYGVNS. As to this clone: There is no known antigen for this receptor. Within one base of it there is no much larger clone, and no base qualities were kept.

Using the deep immunoSEQ assay, TCR CDR3 regions were amplified from genomic DNA by multiplex PCR. Extracted genomic DNA from each cell subset was spread evenly across all wells of several immunoSEQ 96-well plates, with each plate serving as a replicate. Each replicate PCR for sorted subsets received roughly 0.2 ug genomic DNA, equal to about 30,000 T cell genomes. The purified libraries were quantified using a Qubit 3.0 fluorometer, sized with a Bioanalyzer 2100, and then quantified again using the KAPA Library Quantification kit. Every immunoSEQ 96-well plate was sequenced on a separate single-read 150-cycle Illumina NextSeq 550 flow cell. In the original analysis: Because the immunoSEQ output included only junctional sequences and no quality scores, the filtering could not be the same as the filtering used for full-length reads. To assign V/J genes and CDR3, sequences were annotated using PyIR, a Python wrapper for IgBLAST v1.9, with IMGT germline references. Reads were filtered out if the reads had weak V/J assignments (E-value above 1e-6), no CDR3, stop codons, out-of-frame junctions, or ambiguous translated residues. V3J clonotypes were defined by identical inferred V gene, J gene, and CDR3 amino acid sequence. To compute the percentage overlap between repertoires, the number of shared unique clonotypes was divided by the size of the smaller repertoire. Repertoire richness was assessed with RTK rarefaction, the Chao1 estimator, and Recon v2.1 estimates of unobserved clonotypes. Generation probabilities for all TCRbeta clonotypes obtained by the gDNA method from several donors were computed using OLGA. TCRdb limited this immuneACCESS table to in-frame rearrangements with V and J called. A share of clones is missing; checked studies link under half to unresolved V genes, and the rest is unexplained. V and J calls and clone size are given by that table; D and trimming were obtained from the DNA. This sample holds about 1 million clones; 65% to 80% were observed only once. In total, the top ten clones hold about 1.5% of the sample.

Overall results and qualifications from the work: Estimated clonotype richness was generally larger for naive than for memory subsets. The small number of donors limited the genetic and exposure-history diversity represented. Pairwise subsampling led to the expectation that sequencing depth would affect the degree of clonotype sharing among donors. About 4.5% of naive CD4, around 4% of naive CD8, roughly 2.4% of memory CD4, and 0.4% of memory CD8 clonotypes were shared across four donors. Compared with non-shared clonotypes, clonotypes shared by all four sorted-subset donors had higher generation probabilities. Only blood was sampled, and tissue TCR repertoires likely differ from those in blood. Incomplete sequencing was indicated by rarefaction of sorted-subset datasets, despite the large sequencing depth.

The donors were healthy, HIV-negative adults with no recently reported acute infections or vaccinations. Every donor was a Caucasian adult residing in Nashville, Tennessee, USA. Magnetic negative selection was used to enrich CD4+ T cells, after which naive cells were positively selected on CD45RA and the negative fraction became the memory subset. Blood was collected by leukapheresis, and PBMCs were isolated by Ficoll-Histopaque density gradient centrifugation and then cryopreserved in liquid nitrogen vapor phase. Purity and quantity of every magnetically sorted T cell population were checked by analytical flow cytometry. From each sorted fraction, genomic DNA was isolated and quantified by UV absorbance on a Nanodrop 2000c.

The rearranged segments are TRBV25-1 and TRBJ2-5; 8 bases in between match TRBD2. Specimen: memory CD4+ T cells sorted from blood. Interpreted using the paper, the cell subset or site label stands for: CD45RA-negative fraction. This sequence was found in a young man in good health. The DNA is as follows: TGTGCCAGCAGTCCGGGACTAGTCGACCCAGAGACCCAGTACTTC. The encoded protein is CASSPGLVDPETQYF.